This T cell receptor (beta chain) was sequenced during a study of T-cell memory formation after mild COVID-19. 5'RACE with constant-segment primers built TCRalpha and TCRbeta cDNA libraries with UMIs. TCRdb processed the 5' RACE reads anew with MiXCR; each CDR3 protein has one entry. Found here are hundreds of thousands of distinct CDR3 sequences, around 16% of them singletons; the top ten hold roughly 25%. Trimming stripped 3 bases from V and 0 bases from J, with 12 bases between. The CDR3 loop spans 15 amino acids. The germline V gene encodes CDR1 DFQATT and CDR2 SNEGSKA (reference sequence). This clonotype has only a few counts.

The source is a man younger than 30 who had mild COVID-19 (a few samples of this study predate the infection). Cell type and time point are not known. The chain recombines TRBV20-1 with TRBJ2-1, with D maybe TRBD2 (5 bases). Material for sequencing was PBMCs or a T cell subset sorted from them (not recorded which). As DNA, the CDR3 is TGCAGTGCTAGTGAGGACTTGAGCTCCTACAATGAGCAGTTCTTC. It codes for CSASEDLSSYNEQFF.